This T cell receptor (beta chain) comes out of a study of regulatory T cells in long-lasting Graves disease. V was pared by 5 bases and J by 7 bases, with 14 bases between. CDR1 and CDR2 (germline): SGHTA, FQGTGA. The CDR3 is made up of 14 amino acids. Investigators prepared the TCR beta libraries by applying iRepertoire HTBI primers and Arm-PCR of CDR3 regions. TCRdb reanalysed the multiplex PCR reads using MiXCR and keeps one entry per CDR3 protein. The profile covers around 460,000 distinct CDR3 sequences, with about 20% appearing a single time and around 13% taken by the ten largest. Time point denoted: persistent/refractory GD, antithyroid drugs over 5 years with positive TRAb. Making the TCR library involved RNA that had been extracted from PBMCs.

V usage is TRBV7-3 and J usage is TRBJ2-2; D remains unclear. This specimen consisted of peripheral blood mononuclear cells (PBMCs), obtained when the disease was refractory, from a patient treated with antithyroid drugs. This receptor was obtained from a female donor with Graves disease. CDR3 nucleotide sequence: TGTGCCAGCAGCCCCGGTCCCTCCGACGGGGAGCTGTTTTTT. This translates into CASSPGPSDGELFF. Supplemented by reference TRBV7-3 and TRBJ2-2, the full variable domain reads GAGVSQTPSNKVTEKGKYVELRCDPISGHTALYWYRQSLGQGPEFLIYFQGTGAADDSGLPNDRFFAVRPEGSVSTLKIQRTERGDSAVYLCASSPGPSDGELFFGEGSRLTVL.